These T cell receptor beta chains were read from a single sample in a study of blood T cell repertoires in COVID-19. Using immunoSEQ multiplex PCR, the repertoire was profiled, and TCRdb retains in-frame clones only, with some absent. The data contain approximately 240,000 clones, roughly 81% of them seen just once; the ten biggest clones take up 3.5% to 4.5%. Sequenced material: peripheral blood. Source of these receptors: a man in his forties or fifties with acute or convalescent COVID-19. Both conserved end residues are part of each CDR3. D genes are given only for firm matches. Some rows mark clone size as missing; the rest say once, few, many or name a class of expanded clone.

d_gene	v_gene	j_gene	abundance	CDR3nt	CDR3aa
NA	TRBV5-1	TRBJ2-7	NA	TGCGCCAGCAGCTTGGACAGGGAGTACGAGCAGTACTTC	CASSLDREYEQYF
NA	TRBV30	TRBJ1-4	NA	TGTGCCTGGAGTGGGGTAGGAGGGTCTGCAACTAATGAAAAACTGTTTTTT	CAWSGVGGSATNEKLFF
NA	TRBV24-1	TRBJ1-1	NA	TGTGCCACCAGTGATTCCCCGGGACACGGGAACACTGAAGCTTTCTTT	CATSDSPGHGNTEAFF
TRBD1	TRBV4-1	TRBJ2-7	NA	TGCGCCAGCAGCCAAGGGGCGGACAGGGCCTACGAGCAGTACTTC	CASSQGADRAYEQYF
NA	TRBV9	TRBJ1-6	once	TGTGCCAGCAGCGTAGGGCAGAAACCCCTCCACTTT	CASSVGQKPLHF
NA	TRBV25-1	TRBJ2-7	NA	TGTGCCAGCAGTGAGGGCCCCTACGAGCAGTACTTC	CASSEGPYEQYF
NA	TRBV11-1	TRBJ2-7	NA	TGTGCCAGCAGCTTATCCCAGGGTACCTACGAGCAGTACTTC	CASSLSQGTYEQYF
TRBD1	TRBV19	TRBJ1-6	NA	TGTGCCAGTAGTACGACGCGGACAGGGGTAACTAATTCACCCCTCCACTTT	CASSTTRTGVTNSPLHF
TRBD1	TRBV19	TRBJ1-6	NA	TGTGCCAGTAGTATGGCCGGGACAGATAATTCACCCCTCCACTTT	CASSMAGTDNSPLHF
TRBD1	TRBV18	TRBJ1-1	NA	TGTGCCAGCTCACCAGGGGACAGTGGGGAAGCTTTCTTT	CASSPGDSGEAFF
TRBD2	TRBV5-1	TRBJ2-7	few	TGCGCCAGCAGCTTGGTTCTAGCGGGGGGATACGAGCAGTACTTC	CASSLVLAGGYEQYF
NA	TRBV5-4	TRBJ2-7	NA	TGTGCCAGCAGCTTAGCTGACGAGCAGTACTTC	CASSLADEQYF
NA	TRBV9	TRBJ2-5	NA	TGTGCCAGCAGCGCCCAGGGGACCCAGTACTTC	CASSAQGTQYF
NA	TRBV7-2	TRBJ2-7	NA	TGTGCCAGCAGCTTAGGGGGAGGTCCCGGCGAGCAGTACTTC	CASSLGGGPGEQYF
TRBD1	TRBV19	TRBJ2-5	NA	TGTGCCAGTAGATTAGACAGGGGAAAGACCCAGTACTTC	CASRLDRGKTQYF
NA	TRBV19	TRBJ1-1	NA	TGTGCCAGTAACTATCGACCAGGGGTGGGGACTGAAGCTTTCTTT	CASNYRPGVGTEAFF
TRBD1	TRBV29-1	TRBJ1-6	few	TGCAGCGTTAGCCGGGACAGGGACTCACCCCTCCACTTT	CSVSRDRDSPLHF
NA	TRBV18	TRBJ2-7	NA	TGTGCCAGCTCACCGCCGGGCGGCGGGGAGCAGTACTTC	CASSPPGGGEQYF
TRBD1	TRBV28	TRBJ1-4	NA	TGTGCCAGCAGTAAGGGACAGTTTAATGAAAAACTGTTTTTT	CASSKGQFNEKLFF
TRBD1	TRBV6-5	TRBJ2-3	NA	TGTGCCAGCAGTTACTCGAACAGGGGGACAGATACGCAGTATTTT	CASSYSNRGTDTQYF
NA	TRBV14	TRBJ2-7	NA	TGTGCCAGCAGCCACAGATCGGGGTACGAGCAGTACTTC	CASSHRSGYEQYF
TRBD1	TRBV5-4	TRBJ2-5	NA	TGTGCCAGCAGCTTGCAGGGGGCAGAGACCCAGTACTTC	CASSLQGAETQYF
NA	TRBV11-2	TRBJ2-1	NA	TGTGCCAGCAGCTTCCCCCCCCAGGGCAATGAGCAGTTCTTC	CASSFPPQGNEQFF
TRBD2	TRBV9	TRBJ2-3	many	TGTGCCAGCAGCGTAGTAGCGGGAGGGCCAGATACGCAGTATTTT	CASSVVAGGPDTQYF
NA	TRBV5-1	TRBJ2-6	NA	TGCGCCAGCAGCTCCAGGGCGAATGGGGCCAACGTCCTGACTTTC	CASSSRANGANVLTF
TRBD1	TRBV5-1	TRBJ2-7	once	TGCGCCAGCAGCTTGGCTCGGGACAGGGGAGACGAGCAGTACTTC	CASSLARDRGDEQYF
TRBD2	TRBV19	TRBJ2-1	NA	TGTGCCAGTAATCCCGGACTAGCGGGAGGCCCTTACAATGAGCAGTTCTTC	CASNPGLAGGPYNEQFF
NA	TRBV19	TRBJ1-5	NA	TGTGCCAGTAGTAAAGGGGGAAGACAGGAGTATCAGCCCCAGCATTTT	CASSKGGRQEYQPQHF
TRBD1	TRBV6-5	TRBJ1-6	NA	TGTGCCAGCAGCCTACGACAGGGGAATAATTCACCCCTCCACTTT	CASSLRQGNNSPLHF
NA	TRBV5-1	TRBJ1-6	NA	TGCGCCAGCAGCTTGTCCCAGAACCATAATTCACCCCTCCACTTT	CASSLSQNHNSPLHF
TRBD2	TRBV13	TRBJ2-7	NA	TGTGCCAGCAGCTTGGGGCGGGGAGGGTACTACGAGCAGTACTTC	CASSLGRGGYYEQYF
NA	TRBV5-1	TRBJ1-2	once	TGCGCCAGCAGCTTGGTGTTATCGGGAAATGGCTACACCTTC	CASSLVLSGNGYTF
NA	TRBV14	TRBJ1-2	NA	TGTGCCAGCAGTCCTATGACAAGGCAAGGCTACACCTTC	CASSPMTRQGYTF
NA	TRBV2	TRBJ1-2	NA	TGTGCCAGCAGTGAGACTTCTGCTAACTATGGCTACACCTTC	CASSETSANYGYTF
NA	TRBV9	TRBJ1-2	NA	TGTGCCAGCAGCGTAGACACGGGTGGCTACACCTTC	CASSVDTGGYTF
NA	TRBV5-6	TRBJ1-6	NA	TGTGCCAGCAGCCCTACAGGGATCTATAATTCACCCCTCCACTTT	CASSPTGIYNSPLHF
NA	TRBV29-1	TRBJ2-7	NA	TGCAGCGCCCAACCACAGGGGAGGAGGAACGAGCAGTACTTC	CSAQPQGRRNEQYF
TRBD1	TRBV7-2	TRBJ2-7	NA	TGTGCCAGCAGCTTAGCGTCAGGGGGCTCCTACGAGCAGTACTTC	CASSLASGGSYEQYF
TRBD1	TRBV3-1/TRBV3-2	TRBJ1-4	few	TGTGCCAGCAGCCCTGGACAGGTTGTGGGTGAAAAACTGTTTTTT	CASSPGQVVGEKLFF
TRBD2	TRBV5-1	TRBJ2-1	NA	TGCGCCAGCAGCTTGTTAGCGGGAGGATACAATGAGCAGTTCTTC	CASSLLAGGYNEQFF
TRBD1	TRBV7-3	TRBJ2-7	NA	TGTGCCAGCAGCTTAGACTACGGGACAGGGGTTTACGAGCAGTACTTC	CASSLDYGTGVYEQYF
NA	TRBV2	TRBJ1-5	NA	TGTGCCAGCAGTGGACAGCCCAATCAGCCCCAGCATTTT	CASSGQPNQPQHF